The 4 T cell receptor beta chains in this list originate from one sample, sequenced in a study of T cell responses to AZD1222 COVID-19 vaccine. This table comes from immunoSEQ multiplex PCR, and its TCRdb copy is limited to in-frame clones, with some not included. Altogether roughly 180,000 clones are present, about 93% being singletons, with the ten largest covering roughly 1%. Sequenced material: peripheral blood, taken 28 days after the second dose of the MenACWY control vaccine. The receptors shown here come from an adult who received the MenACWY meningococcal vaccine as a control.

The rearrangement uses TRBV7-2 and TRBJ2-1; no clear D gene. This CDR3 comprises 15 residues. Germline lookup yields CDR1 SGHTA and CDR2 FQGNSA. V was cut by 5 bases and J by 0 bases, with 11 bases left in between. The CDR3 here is CASSRTIGSYNEQFF. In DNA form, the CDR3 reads TGTGCCAGCAGCCGTACGATCGGCTCCTACAATGAGCAGTTCTTC.

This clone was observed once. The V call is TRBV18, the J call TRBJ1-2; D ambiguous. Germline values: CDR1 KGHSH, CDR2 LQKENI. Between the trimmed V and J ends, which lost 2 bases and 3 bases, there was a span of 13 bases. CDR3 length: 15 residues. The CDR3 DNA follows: TGTGCCAGCTCACCAGAGAGAGGAGTTCACTATGGCTACACCTTC. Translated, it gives CASSPERGVHYGYTF.

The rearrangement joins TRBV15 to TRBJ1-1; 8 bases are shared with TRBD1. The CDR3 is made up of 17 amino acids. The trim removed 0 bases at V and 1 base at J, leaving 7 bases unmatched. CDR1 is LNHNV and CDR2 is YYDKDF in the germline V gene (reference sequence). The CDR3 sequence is CATSRDWVGTGNTEAFF. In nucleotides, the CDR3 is TGTGCCACCAGCAGAGATTGGGTGGGGACAGGGAACACTGAAGCTTTCTTT.

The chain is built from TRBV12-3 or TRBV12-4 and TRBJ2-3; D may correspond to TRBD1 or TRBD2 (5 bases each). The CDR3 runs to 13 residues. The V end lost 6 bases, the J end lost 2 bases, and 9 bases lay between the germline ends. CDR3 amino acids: CASRGDYTDTQYF. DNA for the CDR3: TGTGCCAGCAGGGGGGATTACACAGATACGCAGTATTTT.